Each of the 7 T cell receptor beta chains below was sequenced from the same sample in a study of blood T cell repertoires in COVID-19. Clones were read by immunoSEQ multiplex PCR, and TCRdb kept only the in-frame ones, dropping some. The sample contains 300,000 to 450,000 clones, about 90% of which appear only once. Material for sequencing was PBMCs or T cells enriched from blood (not recorded which). The receptors come from a woman aged 30 to 39 who had been exposed to COVID-19.

CDR3 bases: TGTGCCAGCTCACCACCGTCGAGAGATACGCAGTATTTT. Protein product: CASSPPSRDTQYF. The V and J genes are TRBV18 and TRBJ2-3; D unclear. Germline V lookup: CDR1 KGHSH, CDR2 LQKENI. V lost 0 bases and J 5 bases, leaving 6 bases between the germline ends. The CDR3 sequence is 13 residues long.

CDR3 amino acids: CASSLGWSGLGNTIYF. In DNA, the CDR3 is TGTGCCAGCAGCTTAGGGTGGTCAGGGTTGGGAAACACCATATATTTT. V usage is TRBV7-6 and J usage is TRBJ1-3; D is possibly TRBD1 (5 bases). Germline CDR1 is SGHVS and CDR2 is FNYEAQ. The V end was cut by 1 base, the J end by 4 bases, with 14 bases between. The CDR3 loop spans 16 amino acids.

The V call is TRBV2, the J call TRBJ2-5, with a possible D match to TRBD2 (6 bases). Looked up from germline, CDR1 is SNHLY and CDR2 is FYNNEI. Trimming took 2 bases from V and 13 from J, leaving 14 bases between them. The CDR3 has 12 residues. CDR3 amino acids: CASSELLAQGYF. CDR3 DNA sequence: TGTGCCAGCAGTGAATTACTAGCCCAGGGGTACTTC.

The chain links TRBV4-1 to TRBJ1-4; possible D gene TRBD1, 6 bases. V gave up 1 base and J gave up 5 bases, with 14 bases separating them. The CDR3 extends over 16 amino acids. Germline V gives CDR1 MGHRA, CDR2 YSYEKL. CDR3 in amino acids: CASSQGRDTQNEKLFF. The CDR3 coding sequence is TGCGCCAGCAGCCAAGGACGGGACACACAAAATGAAAAACTGTTTTTT.

The V and J genes are TRBV5-1 and TRBJ2-2; 10 nucleotides line up with TRBD2. CDR1 and CDR2 (germline): SGHRS, YFSETQ. This CDR3 spans 16 amino acids. The J segment lost 3 bases and the V segment lost 4 bases, leaving 6 bases of the junction unmatched. The CDR3 sequence is CASSPASGSDTGELFF. CDR3 sequence (DNA): TGCGCCAGCAGCCCGGCTAGCGGGAGTGACACCGGGGAGCTGTTTTTT.

The chain joins TRBV5-1 to TRBJ1-3, with D unresolved. V dropped 4 bases and J dropped 0 bases, with 8 bases sitting between them. The germline V gene encodes CDR1 SGHRS and CDR2 YFSETQ. This CDR3 region has 14 residues. CDR3 loop: CASSPTSSGNTIYF. The CDR3 region has the DNA TGCGCCAGCAGCCCGACAAGCTCTGGAAACACCATATATTTT.

V gene TRBV28 combines with J gene TRBJ1-3, with D hard to call. The CDR3 contains 13 residues. V was pared by 10 bases and J by 2 bases, with 12 bases between. CDR1 and CDR2 (germline): MDHEN, SYDVKM. Here the CDR3 reads CATLEQTGNTIYF. CDR3 nucleotides: TGTGCCACCCTCGAACAAACTGGAAACACCATATATTTT. The full variable domain, rest sourced from reference TRBV28 and TRBJ1-3, is DVKVTQSSRYLVKRTGEKVFLECVQDMDHENMFWYRQDPGLGLRLIYFSYDVKMKEKGDIPEGYSVSREKKERFSLILESASTNQTSMYLCATLEQTGNTIYFGEGSWLTVV.